Shown below are 27 T cell receptor beta chains from a single sample sequenced in a study of response to subunit inactivated influenza vaccine (dated by TCRdb to the late 2010s). The method behind the library was RT-PCR. The run used an Illumina HiSeq 2500. The raw public data were reprocessed by TCRdb itself: fastp quality trimming at Q25, MiXCR clonotype calling, in-frame beta chains only. Every entry covers one CDR3 protein and lists the most common genes and DNA from its rows. A total of 500,000 to 600,000 distinct CDR3 sequences appear in this sample, 12% of them only once. The ten largest clones take up roughly a tenth of the sample. Source: PBMCs from blood, taken on the day of vaccination. The receptors shown here come from a man in his fifties or sixties who received an inactivated influenza vaccine. Donor details come from another sample of the same person, matched by shared clones.

The rearrangement uses TRBV28 and TRBJ2-3; TRBD2 agrees at 8 bases. V lost 6 bases and J lost 4; bases outside the gene matches: 15. Germline assignment: CDR1 MDHEN and CDR2 SYDVKM. The CDR3 is 17 amino acids. DNA of the CDR3: TGTGCCAGCAGCCCAGTCCCGGGACTAGGTCACCCAGATACGCAGTATTTT. Translating gives CASSPVPGLGHPDTQYF.

The CDR3, as DNA: TGCAGCGTTCGCAGGGGTGGGTCCTACGAGCAGTACTTC. It encodes CSVRRGGSYEQYF. J is TRBJ2-7 and V is TRBV29-1, with a possible D match to TRBD1 (6 bases). CDR3 length: 13 amino acids. The germline CDR1 and CDR2 sequences are SQVTM and ANQGSEA. V gave up 5 bases and J gave up 1 base, with 12 bases separating them.

J is TRBJ2-7 and V is TRBV19; D not certain. Per the germline V gene, CDR1 is LNHDA and CDR2 is SQIVND (reference sequence). CDR3 length: 14 residues. Trimming removed 3 bases from V and 6 bases from J, with 15 bases in between. CDR3 DNA sequence: TGTGCCAGTAGTATTGGTATAGGGATCAGCGAGCAGTACTTC. Protein product: CASSIGIGISEQYF.

This chain links TRBV4-1 with TRBJ2-1; D is possibly TRBD1 or TRBD2 (5 bases each). Trimming took 3 bases from V and 4 from J, leaving 13 bases between them. This CDR3 region has 15 residues. Per germline, CDR1 MGHRA and CDR2 YSYEKL. The CDR3 is CASSQSGTGYNEQFF. CDR3 DNA sequence: TGCGCCAGCAGCCAGTCAGGGACGGGGTACAATGAGCAGTTCTTC.

This clonotype has at least ten counts. The V gene is TRBV2, the J gene TRBJ2-7; D is ambiguous. Germline V gives CDR1 SNHLY, CDR2 FYNNEI. With 2 bases removed from V and 7 bases from J, the gap between germline ends came to 6 bases. CDR3 length: 11 residues. In DNA, the CDR3 is TGTGCCAGCAGTGAAAACTGGGAGCAGTACTTC. Protein sequence: CASSENWEQYF.

J is TRBJ1-5 and V is TRBV12-3 or TRBV12-4; D not certain. The length of the CDR3 is 12 residues. Trimming pared 6 bases from V and 3 bases from J, leaving 6 bases between. CDR3 loop: CASSAINQPQHF. As DNA, the CDR3 is TGTGCCAGCAGCGCCATCAATCAGCCCCAGCATTTT.

This clonotype has only a few counts. The V and J genes are TRBV27 and TRBJ1-1; D is possibly TRBD1 (5 bases). V gave up 8 bases and J gave up 6 bases, with 19 bases separating them. CDR1 and CDR2 (germline): MNHEY, SMNVEV (reference sequence). This CDR3 contains 14 residues. The CDR3 protein is CASGPFGALPEAFF. CDR3 nucleotides: TGTGCCAGCGGCCCTTTTGGGGCCCTCCCTGAAGCTTTCTTT.

The V call is TRBV29-1, the J call TRBJ1-2, with D maybe TRBD1 (5 bases). This CDR3 contains 13 residues. Germline CDR1 and CDR2: SQVTM and ANQGSEA. Trimming cost V 3 bases and J 0 bases, with 8 bases left between them. CDR3 DNA sequence: TGCAGCGTTGATGGGGGGTCTAACTATGGCTACACCTTC. It codes for CSVDGGSNYGYTF.

The V gene is TRBV25-1, the J gene TRBJ1-2; D perhaps matches TRBD1 (5 bases). The germline CDR1 and CDR2 sequences are MGHDK and SYGVNS. This CDR3 is 13 amino acids long. V lost 0 bases and J lost 8, with 10 bases in between. The CDR3 loop reads CASSEYEGPGYTF. The CDR3 bases are TGTGCCAGCAGTGAATACGAGGGGCCCGGCTACACCTTC.

This clonotype was detected a few times. The rearrangement joins TRBV12-3 or TRBV12-4 to TRBJ2-7; D is unclear. V lost 8 bases and J lost 0, with 11 bases in between. The CDR3 spans 13 residues. The CDR3 protein is CASDGLNSYEQYF. In DNA form, the CDR3 reads TGTGCCAGCGACGGTCTTAACTCCTACGAGCAGTACTTC.

This clonotype has a handful of counts. This chain joins TRBV7-6 and TRBJ2-7; D is perhaps TRBD1 (6 bases). The CDR3 is 15 residues long. Germline CDR1 is SGHVS and CDR2 is FNYEAQ. Trimming pared 4 bases from V and 3 bases from J, leaving 16 bases between. CDR3: CASSSPETGFYEQYF. DNA for the CDR3: TGTGCCAGCAGCTCCCCCGAGACAGGCTTCTACGAGCAGTACTTC.

The V call is TRBV2, the J call TRBJ2-5; tentative D call: TRBD2 (6 bases). The V end lost 2 bases, the J end lost 2 bases, and 15 bases lay between the germline ends. CDR1 and CDR2 from the germline V gene are SNHLY and FYNNEI. This CDR3 spans 16 amino acids. The CDR3 region is CASSETAVGTQETQYF. The CDR3 region has the DNA TGTGCCAGCAGTGAAACTGCGGTAGGGACTCAAGAGACCCAGTACTTC.

In this sample, this clonotype turned up a few times. This chain connects TRBV2 to TRBJ2-3; TRBD2 agrees at 11 bases. The length of the CDR3 is 18 residues. CDR1 SNHLY and CDR2 FYNNEI come from the germline V gene. V lost 5 bases to trimming and J lost 2 bases; unmatched junction nucleotides: 12. CDR3 in amino acids: CASSYLAGGGVHTDTQYF. Here the CDR3 DNA reads TGTGCCAGCAGTTATCTAGCGGGAGGAGGGGTACACACAGATACGCAGTATTTT.

V is TRBV5-1 and J is TRBJ2-7, with a possible D match to TRBD2 (5 bases). The CDR3 runs 13 residues. Germline CDR1 and CDR2: SGHRS and YFSETQ. Trimming removed 4 bases from V and 3 bases from J, with 11 bases in between. The CDR3 reads CASSPNSGYEQYF. As DNA, the CDR3 is TGCGCCAGCAGCCCCAACAGCGGCTACGAGCAGTACTTC. The whole variable domain, filled in from reference TRBV5-1 and TRBJ2-7, reads KAGVTQTPRYLIKTRGQQVTLSCSPISGHRSVSWYQQTPGQGLQFLFEYFSETQRNKGNFPGRFSGRQFSNSRSEMNVSTLELGDSALYLCASSPNSGYEQYFGPGTRLTVT.

This clonotype turned up a few times. V gene TRBV7-9 combines with J gene TRBJ2-3, with TRBD2 identical over 12 bases. V gave up 6 bases and J gave up 2 bases; unmatched junction bases: 9. The germline CDR1 and CDR2 sequences are SEHNR and FQNEAQ (reference sequence). The length of the CDR3 is 17 residues. The CDR3, as DNA: TGTGCCAGCAGGTCGCCGGGACTAGCGGGCTTCACAGATACGCAGTATTTT. Translating it yields CASRSPGLAGFTDTQYF.

This clonotype was picked up a small number of times. The DNA of the CDR3 is TGTGCCAGCTCCCCAAGCTCGAATGTGGAACGCGAGCAGTACTTC. This translates into CASSPSSNVEREQYF. The chain recombines TRBV18 with TRBJ2-7; no reliable D call. The CDR3 loop spans 15 amino acids. In germline, CDR1 is KGHSH, CDR2 LQKENI. V shed 6 bases and J shed 6 bases, with 21 bases lying between them.

The chain is built from TRBV14 and TRBJ2-7; 8 nucleotides match TRBD1. Germline V gene sequence: CDR1 SGHDN, CDR2 FVKESK. V dropped 2 bases and J dropped 6; count of bases not matched to a gene: 9. The CDR3 covers 15 residues. CDR3 in DNA: TGTGCCAGCAGCCAATTAACAGGGGGTTATACCGAGCAGTACTTC. Protein: CASSQLTGGYTEQYF.

This clonotype has a handful of counts. The gene calls are TRBV4-3 and TRBJ2-1, with D unclear. CDR1 is LGHNA and CDR2 is YSLEER in the germline V gene. The V end was cut by 2 bases, the J end by 0 bases, with 11 bases between. The CDR3 is 16 amino acids. Here the CDR3 DNA reads TGCGCCAGCAGCCAATCGCGCGCGAGCTCCTACAATGAGCAGTTCTTC. Its translation is CASSQSRASSYNEQFF.

A few counts support this clonotype. The chain couples TRBV5-1 to TRBJ2-1; D remains ambiguous. This CDR3 region has 16 residues. With 1 base removed from V and 0 bases from J, the gap between germline ends came to 11 bases. Germline loops: CDR1 SGHRS, CDR2 YFSETQ. CDR3 bases: TGCGCCAGCAGCTTGCGAGTCCAGAGCTCCTACAATGAGCAGTTCTTC. This gives the protein CASSLRVQSSYNEQFF.

CDR3 bases: TGTGCCAGCAGCTTAGTGGGGATCTCTGGAAACACCATATATTTT. Protein product: CASSLVGISGNTIYF. The chain recombines TRBV5-5 with TRBJ1-3; no clear D. This CDR3 comprises 15 residues. V shed 2 bases and J shed 0 bases, with 9 bases lying between them. The germline CDR1 and CDR2 sequences are SGHKS and YYEKEE (reference sequence). The full variable domain, in which reference TRBV5-5 and TRBJ1-3 provide the parts outside the CDR3, is DAGVTQSPTHLIKTRGQQVTLRCSPISGHKSVSWYQQVLGQGPQFIFQYYEKEERGRGNFPDRFSARQFPNYSSELNVNALLLGDSALYLCASSLVGISGNTIYFGEGSWLTVV.

The chain has TRBV20-1 and TRBJ2-3, with 11 nucleotides matching TRBD2. Trimming took 6 bases from V and 8 from J; bases not matched to a gene: 7. CDR3 size: 13 residues. CDR1 and CDR2 from the germline V gene are DFQATT and SNEGSKA (reference sequence). DNA of the CDR3: TGCAGTGCCGTAGCGGGAGGGCACTCTACGCAGTATTTT. Translated, it gives CSAVAGGHSTQYF.

This clonotype was recorded a few times. The chain carries TRBV5-1 and TRBJ2-7; D not certain. This CDR3 has 15 residues. The V gene's germline CDR1 is SGHRS and CDR2 YFSETQ. V shed 2 bases and J shed 5 bases, with 17 bases lying between them. DNA for the CDR3: TGCGCCAGCAGCTTAACCTCGCTGTACCATAACGAGCAGTACTTC. It specifies CASSLTSLYHNEQYF.

This clonotype has a handful of counts. The J gene is TRBJ2-7, the V gene TRBV27; D is perhaps TRBD2 (6 bases). Trimming took 5 bases from V and 3 from J, leaving 20 bases between them. The CDR3 has 16 amino acids. The germline V gene has CDR1 MNHEY and CDR2 SMNVEV (reference sequence). For the CDR3, the DNA is TGTGCCAGCAGTGCCCGATGGAGGGTTCAAGGCTACGAGCAGTACTTC. Encoded protein: CASSARWRVQGYEQYF.

Ten or more counts support this clonotype. The rearrangement uses TRBV4-2 and TRBJ2-2, with D tentatively TRBD2 (5 bases). Trimming cost V 0 bases and J 7 bases, with 12 bases left between them. The CDR3 consists of 15 residues. Germline V gene sequence: CDR1 LGHNA, CDR2 YNFKEQ. This CDR3 is CASSQEPGRFGELFF. DNA of the CDR3: TGTGCCAGCAGCCAAGAACCGGGAAGATTCGGGGAGCTGTTTTTT.

Here the CDR3 DNA reads TGCAGTGCTAGAGAACAGGGGGCGAAATCTATACAGTTGGATGAGCAGTTCTTC. It is translated as CSAREQGAKSIQLDEQFF. The chain joins TRBV20-1 to TRBJ2-1, with 9 bases fitting TRBD1. V shed 0 bases and J 8 bases; nucleotides not matched to a gene: 17. The CDR3 spans 18 residues. Germline lookup yields CDR1 DFQATT and CDR2 SNEGSKA (reference sequence).

J is TRBJ2-1 and V is TRBV7-6; 8 bases match TRBD1. The CDR3 has 16 amino acids. The germline V gene encodes CDR1 SGHVS and CDR2 FNYEAQ. V shed 0 bases, J shed 6 bases, and the junction held 7 bases outside the gene matches. CDR3 region: CASSLASGQGSNEQFF. The CDR3 nucleotides read TGTGCCAGCAGCTTAGCGTCCGGACAGGGAAGCAATGAGCAGTTCTTC.

The chain links TRBV9 to TRBJ2-1; a weak D match, TRBD2 (6 bases). There are 15 residues in the CDR3. V was clipped by 0 bases and J by 9 bases, with 16 bases between them. Germline-derived CDR1 and CDR2 are SGDLS and YYNGEE. The chain's CDR3 is CASSVGGEPRGEQFF. DNA for the CDR3: TGTGCCAGCAGCGTAGGCGGGGAACCTCGCGGTGAGCAGTTCTTC.